The 5 T cell receptor beta chains reported below all come from one sample, sequenced in a study of OX40 agonist ivuxolimab in advanced cancers. The assay was immunoSEQ multiplex PCR, and TCRdb's table has in-frame clones only and misses some. The sample includes 77,000 or so clones, under 80% of them seen just once. The source material was CD4+ or CD8+ T cells sorted from blood, sampled in a trial of the OX40 agonist ivuxolimab. The receptors here all came from an adult with an advanced solid tumor such as melanoma, head and neck, liver or kidney cancer.

The chain is built from TRBV4-2 and TRBJ2-3; 7 nucleotides match TRBD2. The ends lost 4 bases at V and 2 bases at J; junction bases unmatched: 15. The CDR3 extends over 18 amino acids. Germline V gives CDR1 LGHNA, CDR2 YNFKEQ. CDR3 DNA sequence: TGTGCCAGCAGCCGAACCTTAGCTCGGGCGGGGGTCACAGATACGCAGTATTTT. Translating it yields CASSRTLARAGVTDTQYF.

The chain links TRBV27 to TRBJ2-2; unclear D gene. Trimming removed 6 bases from V and 7 bases from J, with 21 bases in between. CDR3 size: 16 residues. CDR1 and CDR2 from the germline V gene are MNHEY and SMNVEV (reference sequence). The CDR3: CASSPLDTRRVGELFF. CDR3 in DNA: TGTGCCAGCAGCCCACTCGACACCCGTCGAGTCGGGGAGCTGTTTTTT.

The chain recombines TRBV11-2 with TRBJ1-2; D uncertain. Trimming stripped 1 base from V and 1 base from J, with 7 bases between. This CDR3 is 14 amino acids long. Germline values: CDR1 SGHAT, CDR2 FQNNGV. CDR3 DNA: TGTGCCAGCAGCTTAGCTCGGGGTAACTATGGCTACACCTTC. This codes for CASSLARGNYGYTF.

The chain joins TRBV6-5 to TRBJ2-7; TRBD2 matches at 7 bases. CDR1 is MNHEY, CDR2 SVGAGI, per germline. V lost 6 bases and J lost 6; bases outside the gene matches: 11. This CDR3 region has 14 residues. The CDR3 DNA follows: TGTGCCAGCAGCCCTGGGGGGGTCCTCGCCGAGCAGTACTTC. This sequence encodes CASSPGGVLAEQYF.

This clone came up a few times. The chain recombines TRBV15 with TRBJ2-6; D is undetermined. V lost 6 bases, J lost 0 bases, and 9 bases lay in between. The CDR3 sequence is 15 residues long. The germline CDR1 and CDR2 sequences are LNHNV and YYDKDF (reference sequence). CDR3 coding DNA: TGTGCCACCAGTCGCATTAACTCTGGGGCCAACGTCCTGACTTTC. Translating gives CATSRINSGANVLTF. The variable domain in full, completed from reference TRBV15 and TRBJ2-6, reads DAMVIQNPRYQVTQFGKPVTLSCSQTLNHNVMYWYQQKSSQAPKLLFHYYDKDFNNEADTPDNFQSRRPNTSFCFLDIRSPGLGDTAMYLCATSRINSGANVLTFGAGSRLTVL.